These 25 T cell receptor beta chains originate from one sample sequenced in a study of long-term antiretroviral therapy in people with HIV. A v3.0 immunoSEQ assay was performed at survey level. Profiled with immunoSEQ multiplex PCR; TCRdb holds only in-frame clones, not every one. The sample has just over 35,000 clones; approximately 83% are singletons. The sequenced sample was unsorted PBMCs, obtained 2.2 years after starting antiretroviral therapy. Source of these receptors: a man in his late teens or twenties with HIV.

This clone has a single count. The chain carries TRBV5-4 and TRBJ2-3, with 10 positions matching TRBD2. In germline, CDR1 is SGHNT, CDR2 YYREEE (reference sequence). The CDR3 has 17 amino acids. Losses at the gene ends were 4 bases for V and 2 bases for J; bases not matched to a gene: 10. The CDR3 sequence: CASSPPRTSGPTDTQYF. CDR3 nucleotide sequence: TGTGCCAGCAGCCCCCCGAGGACTAGCGGACCCACAGATACGCAGTATTTT.

The gene calls are TRBV11-2 and TRBJ2-7; D gene uncertain. This CDR3 contains 11 residues. V shed 4 bases and J shed 6 bases, with 7 bases lying between them. CDR1 and CDR2 from the germline V gene are SGHAT and FQNNGV. The chain's CDR3 is CASSSAGEQYF. The CDR3 DNA reads as TGTGCCAGCAGCTCTGCCGGCGAGCAGTACTTC. Based on the CDR3 plus reference TRBV11-2 and TRBJ2-7, the full variable domain is EAGVAQSPRYKIIEKRQSVAFWCNPISGHATLYWYQQILGQGPKLLIQFQNNGVVDDSQLPKDRFSAERLKGVDSTLKIQPAKLEDSAVYLCASSSAGEQYFGPGTRLTVT.

V usage is TRBV27 and J usage is TRBJ2-2; maybe TRBD2 (5 bases). CDR3 length: 13 residues. V lost 5 bases, J lost 7 bases, and 11 bases lay in between. Looked up from germline, CDR1 is MNHEY and CDR2 is SMNVEV (reference sequence). The CDR3 is CASSPRTFGELFF. CDR3 nucleotide sequence: TGTGCCAGCAGTCCCAGGACTTTCGGGGAGCTGTTTTTT.

The rearrangement uses TRBV27 and TRBJ2-1, with 8 bases fitting TRBD1. J gave up 3 bases and V 5 bases, and 6 bases lay outside the gene matches. From germline, CDR1 is MNHEY and CDR2 SMNVEV (reference sequence). The CDR3 is 15 amino acids. CDR3 nucleotides: TGTGCCAGCAGTCCATACAGGGGGGTCTACAATGAGCAGTTCTTC. This gives the protein CASSPYRGVYNEQFF.

This rearrangement joins TRBV5-1 to TRBJ1-1; TRBD1 aligns across 10 bases. V was clipped by 4 bases and J by 5 bases; unmatched bases: 5. This CDR3 has 14 residues. Germline values: CDR1 SGHRS, CDR2 YFSETQ. CDR3 in DNA: TGCGCCAGCAGCCCAGGGACAGGGGAAACTGAAGCTTTCTTT. It translates to CASSPGTGETEAFF.

The chain has TRBV14 and TRBJ2-5; no definite D call. The length of the CDR3 is 13 residues. CDR1 and CDR2 (germline): SGHDN, FVKESK. V lost 3 bases to trimming and J lost 1 base, with 6 bases between them. The DNA of the CDR3 is TGTGCCAGCAGCCAGGAGCTCCAAGAGACCCAGTACTTC. Translated: CASSQELQETQYF.

The rearrangement joins TRBV4-1 to TRBJ2-7; D gene uncertain. Deletions cut 0 bases from V and 0 bases from J, with 6 bases between. Germline values: CDR1 MGHRA, CDR2 YSYEKL. CDR3 length: 14 amino acids. CDR3 in DNA: TGCGCCAGCAGCCAAGAACCGAGCTCCTACGAGCAGTACTTC. Translating it yields CASSQEPSSYEQYF.

The chain uses TRBV4-3 and TRBJ1-5; no reliable D call. The CDR3 extends over 16 amino acids. Looked up from germline, CDR1 is LGHNA and CDR2 is YSLEER. V was clipped by 3 bases and J by 0 bases, with 12 bases between them. The CDR3 sequence is CASSQGPRGSNQPQHF. CDR3 DNA: TGCGCCAGCAGCCAGGGCCCTCGGGGTAGCAATCAGCCCCAGCATTTT.

The V and J genes are TRBV7-3 and TRBJ2-2; no clear D. Germline V lookup: CDR1 SGHTA, CDR2 FQGTGA. V shed 1 base and J shed 4 bases, with 7 bases lying between them. The length of the CDR3 is 14 residues. This CDR3 reads CASSLMATTGELFF. CDR3 DNA: TGTGCCAGCAGCTTAATGGCCACCACCGGGGAGCTGTTTTTT.

J is TRBJ1-2 and V is TRBV28, with 9 positions matching TRBD1. With 3 bases clipped from V and 4 bases from J, the junction kept 0 bases outside the gene matches. This CDR3 region has 13 residues. CDR1 is MDHEN and CDR2 is SYDVKM in the germline V gene. CDR3 in DNA: TGTGCCAGCAGTTTGGGACAGGGCTATGGCTACACCTTC. This sequence encodes CASSLGQGYGYTF.

The chain links TRBV7-3 to TRBJ2-3; 8 bases map to TRBD1. The CDR3 extends over 16 amino acids. Losses at the gene ends were 1 base for V and 4 bases for J; bases not matched to a gene: 7. The germline CDR1 and CDR2 sequences are SGHTA and FQGTGA. The chain's CDR3 is CASSLNGQGGSDTQYF. CDR3 coding DNA: TGTGCCAGCAGCTTAAATGGACAGGGCGGTTCAGATACGCAGTATTTT.

This sequence joins TRBV4-1 and TRBJ2-7; possible D gene TRBD1, 5 bases. Germline lookup yields CDR1 MGHRA and CDR2 YSYEKL. The CDR3 is 14 amino acids. V was shortened by 1 base and J by 1 base, with 8 bases between the two germline ends. CDR3 sequence: CASSQGDSSYEQYF. CDR3 nucleotides: TGCGCCAGCAGCCAAGGTGACAGTTCCTACGAGCAGTACTTC.

This clone was seen more than once but under ten times. The CDR3 DNA is TGTGCCAGCAGCTCGGGACGCGGGGAGCTGTTTTTT. Its translation: CASSSGRGELFF. The chain carries TRBV7-2 and TRBJ2-2; D tentatively fits TRBD1 or TRBD2 (5 bases each). The CDR3 loop spans 12 amino acids. V lost 4 bases and J 7 bases, leaving 7 bases between the germline ends. From germline, CDR1 is SGHTA and CDR2 FQGNSA.

Here the CDR3 reads CASRRGTDKTYGYTF. The CDR3 DNA is TGTGCCAGCAGAAGGGGGACAGACAAAACTTATGGCTACACCTTC. This sequence joins TRBV6-4 and TRBJ1-2; 7 nucleotides agree with TRBD1. Germline V CDR1 and CDR2: MRHNA, SNTAGT. The junction had 12 bases not matched to a gene; V was cut back by 6 bases and J by 5 bases. The CDR3 covers 15 residues.

The gene calls are TRBV6-5 and TRBJ2-5; D possibly corresponds to TRBD1 (6 bases). Trimming left V 6 bases short and J 5 bases short, with 13 bases between. The CDR3 runs 13 residues. Germline V gene sequence: CDR1 MNHEY, CDR2 SVGAGI. CDR3 in amino acids: CASRKGGKETQYF. The CDR3, as DNA: TGTGCCAGCAGAAAAGGGGGAAAGGAGACCCAGTACTTC.

CDR3 loop: CAWSVSGRFYEQYF. The DNA for the CDR3 is TGTGCCTGGAGTGTTTCCGGGAGGTTCTACGAGCAGTACTTC. V and J are TRBV30 and TRBJ2-7; 7 nucleotides match TRBD2. The CDR3 contains 14 residues. Germline lookup yields CDR1 GTSNPN and CDR2 SVGIG (reference sequence). Unmatched junction bases numbered 5, after V lost 0 bases and J lost 3 bases.

In this sample, this clone turned up a few times. The gene calls are TRBV2 and TRBJ2-1; D possibly corresponds to TRBD2 (6 bases). Germline CDR1 and CDR2: SNHLY and FYNNEI. There are 14 residues in the CDR3. V gave up 1 base and J gave up 6 bases, with 10 bases separating them. CDR3 in DNA: TGTGCCAGCAGTGAAGGGGGAGCGGGCAATGAGCAGTTCTTC. It specifies CASSEGGAGNEQFF.

In the case of this clone: Sequence at one end of the junction differs from germline and may be a read error. This chain uses TRBV4-1 with TRBJ1-1; perhaps TRBD1 as D (6 bases). The germline V gene has CDR1 MGHRA and CDR2 YSYEKL. The CDR3 loop spans 16 amino acids. The chain's CDR3 is CASSQDVRGMKTEAFF. As DNA, the CDR3 is TGCGCCAGCAGCCAAGACGTCAGGGGAATGAAGACTGAAGCTTTCTTT.

V gene TRBV6-6 combines with J gene TRBJ2-3; 8 nucleotides align to TRBD2. The CDR3 has 14 residues. J lost 5 bases, V lost 10 bases, and 11 bases had no gene match. Germline CDR1 reads MNHNY; CDR2 reads SVGAGI (reference sequence). The CDR3, as DNA: TGTGCCACCATCGGGGCGGGAGGTCGAGATACGCAGTATTTT. This gives the protein CATIGAGGRDTQYF.

This clone was detected only a few times. This chain connects TRBV6-6 to TRBJ1-4; unclear D gene. The ends were cut back, 2 bases at V and 0 bases at J, with 4 bases in the middle. Germline values: CDR1 MNHNY, CDR2 SVGAGI (reference sequence). This CDR3 comprises 14 residues. The CDR3 spells CASSYDATNEKLFF. The CDR3 DNA follows: TGTGCCAGCAGTTACGATGCAACTAATGAAAAACTGTTTTTT.

The chain links TRBV2 to TRBJ2-1; 10 nucleotides line up with TRBD2. The J segment lost 8 bases and the V segment lost 4 bases, leaving 14 bases of the junction unmatched. CDR1 is SNHLY and CDR2 is FYNNEI in the germline V gene. The CDR3 totals 17 residues. CDR3 in amino acids: CASSVGGAGGLGDEQFF. The CDR3 DNA reads as TGTGCCAGCAGTGTCGGGGGAGCGGGGGGGCTGGGGGATGAGCAGTTCTTC.

This clone was seen a single time. CDR3 coding DNA: TGTGCCAGCAGCGGGACCACGGGAGAAAAGGCAGATACGCAGTATTTT. The encoded protein is CASSGTTGEKADTQYF. V usage is TRBV9 and J usage is TRBJ2-3, with D perhaps matching TRBD2 (6 bases). The CDR3 extends over 16 amino acids. V was clipped by 3 bases and J by 4 bases, with 18 bases between them. Germline CDR1 reads SGDLS; CDR2 reads YYNGEE.

This chain uses TRBV25-1 with TRBJ2-3; 9 bases agree with TRBD1. The CDR3 length is 15 residues. Losses at the gene ends were 4 bases for V and 5 bases for J; bases not matched to a gene: 7. Germline lookup yields CDR1 MGHDK and CDR2 SYGVNS. This chain's CDR3 is CASSAPGQGEDTQYF. The CDR3 bases are TGTGCCAGCAGTGCTCCGGGACAGGGCGAAGATACGCAGTATTTT.

This chain joins TRBV19 and TRBJ2-7, with 7 bases identical to TRBD2. Germline V gene data show CDR1 as LNHDA and CDR2 as SQIVND (reference sequence). The CDR3 runs to 15 residues. The ends lost 6 bases at V and 3 bases at J; junction bases unmatched: 11. This CDR3 is CASSPSLAGVYEQYF. CDR3 sequence (DNA): TGTGCCAGTAGCCCTTCCCTCGCGGGGGTCTACGAGCAGTACTTC.

The chain carries TRBV30 and TRBJ2-3; D not resolved. The germline gives CDR1 GTSNPN, CDR2 SVGIG (reference sequence). The V end lost 5 bases, the J end lost 4 bases, and 10 bases lay between the germline ends. The CDR3 extends over 12 amino acids. The CDR3 loop reads CAWDSGADTQYF. CDR3 nucleotide sequence: TGTGCCTGGGACTCCGGAGCAGATACGCAGTATTTT.